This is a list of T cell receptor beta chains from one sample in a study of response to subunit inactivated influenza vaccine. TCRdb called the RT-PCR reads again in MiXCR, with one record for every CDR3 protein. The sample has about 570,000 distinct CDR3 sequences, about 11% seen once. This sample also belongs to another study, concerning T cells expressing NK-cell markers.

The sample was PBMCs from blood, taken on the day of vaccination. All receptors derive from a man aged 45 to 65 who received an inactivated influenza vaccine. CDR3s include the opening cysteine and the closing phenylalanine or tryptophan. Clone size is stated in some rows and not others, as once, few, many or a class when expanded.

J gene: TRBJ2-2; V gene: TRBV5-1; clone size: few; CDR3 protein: CASSLAYEQGTNTGELFF
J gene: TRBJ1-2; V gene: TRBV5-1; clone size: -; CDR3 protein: CASSLEVSHYGYTF
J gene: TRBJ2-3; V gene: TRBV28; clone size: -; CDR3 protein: CASSPSGGLENTQYF
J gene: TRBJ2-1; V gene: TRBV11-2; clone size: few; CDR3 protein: CASSYTAGSYNEQFF
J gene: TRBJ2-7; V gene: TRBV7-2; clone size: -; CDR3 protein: CASSYGRISYEQYF
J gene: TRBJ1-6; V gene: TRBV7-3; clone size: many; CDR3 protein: CASSLTGMFSDGFISSPLHF
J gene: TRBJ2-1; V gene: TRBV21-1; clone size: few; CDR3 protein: CASSISGRADNNEQFF
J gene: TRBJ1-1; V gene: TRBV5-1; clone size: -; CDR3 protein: CASSWGGDNTEAFF
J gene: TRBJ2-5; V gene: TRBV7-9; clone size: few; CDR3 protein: CASNIGGQGLQETQYF
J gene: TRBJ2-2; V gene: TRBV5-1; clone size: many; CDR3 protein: CASSAPDRSNTGELFF
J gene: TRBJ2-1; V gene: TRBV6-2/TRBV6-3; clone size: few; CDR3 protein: CASSYRGGVFNEQFF
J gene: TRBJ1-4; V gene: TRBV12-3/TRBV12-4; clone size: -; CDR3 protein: CASSQNAGEEKLFF
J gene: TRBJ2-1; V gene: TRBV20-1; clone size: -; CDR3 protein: CSAPRGAIITYNEQFF
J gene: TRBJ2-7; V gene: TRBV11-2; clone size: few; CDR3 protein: CASSLGGLAGVYEQYF
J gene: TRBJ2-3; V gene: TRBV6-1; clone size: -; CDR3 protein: CASSRTGGEDTQYF
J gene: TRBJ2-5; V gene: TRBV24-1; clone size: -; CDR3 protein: CASSGTGGEEETQYF
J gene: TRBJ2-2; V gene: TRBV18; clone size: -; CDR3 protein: CASSPTSSSAGELFF
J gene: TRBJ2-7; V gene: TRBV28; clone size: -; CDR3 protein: CASSLGSSITNEQYF
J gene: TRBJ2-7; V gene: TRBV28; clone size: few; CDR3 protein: CASSLPSGTTSSYEQYF
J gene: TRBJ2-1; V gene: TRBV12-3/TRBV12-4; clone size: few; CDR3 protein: CASIPASGYYNEQFF
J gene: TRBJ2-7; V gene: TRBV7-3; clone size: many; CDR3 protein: CASSLDTHSYEQYF
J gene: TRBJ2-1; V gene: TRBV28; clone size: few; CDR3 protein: CASSLVAGGVSYNEQFF
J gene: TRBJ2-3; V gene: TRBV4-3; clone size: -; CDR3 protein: CASSQEPLVDTQYF
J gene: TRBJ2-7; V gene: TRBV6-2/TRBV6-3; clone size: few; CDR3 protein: CASRTDRGLSYEQYF
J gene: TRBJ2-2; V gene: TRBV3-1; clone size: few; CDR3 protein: CASSQDAVGTGPTGELFF
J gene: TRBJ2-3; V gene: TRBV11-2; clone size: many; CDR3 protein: CASSYPTPGLAESTDTQYF
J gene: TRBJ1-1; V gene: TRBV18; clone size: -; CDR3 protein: CASSFEVGTEAFF
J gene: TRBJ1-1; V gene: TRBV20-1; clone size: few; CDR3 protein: CSASGRVGAFF